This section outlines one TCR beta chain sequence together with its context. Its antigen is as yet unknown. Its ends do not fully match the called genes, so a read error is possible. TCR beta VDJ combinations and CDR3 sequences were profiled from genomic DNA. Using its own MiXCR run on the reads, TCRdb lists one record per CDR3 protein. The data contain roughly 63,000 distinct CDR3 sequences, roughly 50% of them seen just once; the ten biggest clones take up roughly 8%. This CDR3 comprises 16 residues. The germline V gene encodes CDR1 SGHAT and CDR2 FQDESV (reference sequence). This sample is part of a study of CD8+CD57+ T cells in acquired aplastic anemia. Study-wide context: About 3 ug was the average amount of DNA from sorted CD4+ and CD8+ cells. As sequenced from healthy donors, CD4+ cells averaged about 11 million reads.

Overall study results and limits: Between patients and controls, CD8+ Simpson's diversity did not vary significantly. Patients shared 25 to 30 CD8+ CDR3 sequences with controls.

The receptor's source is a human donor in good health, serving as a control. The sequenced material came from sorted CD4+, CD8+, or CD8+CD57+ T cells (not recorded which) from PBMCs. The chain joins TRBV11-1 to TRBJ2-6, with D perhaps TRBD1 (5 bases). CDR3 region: CASSDPRCSGANVLTF. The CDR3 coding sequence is TGTGCCAGCAGCGACCCTCGGTGCTCTGGGGCCAACGTCCTGACCTTC.